This T cell receptor beta chain was found in a study of T cells after yellow fever vaccination. Study overall: Some fractions had low cell numbers, and these were prepared with SMART-Seq v4 Ultra Low Input. Study-level points and caveats: Post-booster repertoires contained most primary-vaccination clones again (approximately 95% CD4, roughly 91% CD8). Researchers report a weaker secondary response that nonetheless peaked faster, day 5 versus 15. Contaminating bulk clonotypes could be abundant in FACS-sorted repertoires.

Via MiXCR, TCRdb re-called the 5' RACE reads, giving one row per CDR3 protein. The sample contains approximately 600,000 distinct CDR3 sequences, about 12% of which appear only once. This CDR3 region has 13 residues. Between the trimmed V and J ends, which lost 6 bases and 4 bases, there was a span of 10 bases. Germline V gene lookup returns CDR1 MGHDK and CDR2 SYGVNS. The table lists this clonotype with a few counts. Its antigen is undetermined. The chain joins TRBV25-1 to TRBJ1-5, with a tentative D call TRBD1 (5 bases). The source material was PBMCs, sampled on the day of the yellow fever booster vaccination. The TCR comes from a man aged 30 to 39 who received the YFV17D yellow fever vaccine. The CDR3 here is CASRGDLNQPQHF. In nucleotides, the CDR3 is TGTGCCAGCAGGGGGGACCTGAATCAGCCCCAGCATTTT.